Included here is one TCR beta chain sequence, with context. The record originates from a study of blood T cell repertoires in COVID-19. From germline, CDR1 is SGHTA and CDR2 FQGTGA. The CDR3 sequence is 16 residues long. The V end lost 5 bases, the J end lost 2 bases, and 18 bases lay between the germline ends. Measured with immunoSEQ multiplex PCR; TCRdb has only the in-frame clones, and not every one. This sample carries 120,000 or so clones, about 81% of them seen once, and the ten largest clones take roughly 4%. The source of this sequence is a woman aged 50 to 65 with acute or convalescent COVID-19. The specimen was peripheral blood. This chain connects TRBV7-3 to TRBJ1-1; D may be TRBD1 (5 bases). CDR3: CASSLQGRGVNTEAFF. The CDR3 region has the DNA TGTGCCAGCAGCCTACAAGGGCGGGGGGTTAACACTGAAGCTTTCTTT.